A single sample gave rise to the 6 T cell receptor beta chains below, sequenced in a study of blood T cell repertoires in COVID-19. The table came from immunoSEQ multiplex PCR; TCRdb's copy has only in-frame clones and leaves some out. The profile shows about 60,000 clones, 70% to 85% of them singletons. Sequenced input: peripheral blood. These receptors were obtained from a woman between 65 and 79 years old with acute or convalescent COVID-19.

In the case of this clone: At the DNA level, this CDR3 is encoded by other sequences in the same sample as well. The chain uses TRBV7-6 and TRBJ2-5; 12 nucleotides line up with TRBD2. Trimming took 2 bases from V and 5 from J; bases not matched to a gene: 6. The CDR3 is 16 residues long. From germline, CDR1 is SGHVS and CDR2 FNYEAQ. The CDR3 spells CASSLSSGGARETQYF. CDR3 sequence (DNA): TGTGCCAGCAGCTTATCTAGCGGGGGGGCCCGGGAGACCCAGTACTTC.

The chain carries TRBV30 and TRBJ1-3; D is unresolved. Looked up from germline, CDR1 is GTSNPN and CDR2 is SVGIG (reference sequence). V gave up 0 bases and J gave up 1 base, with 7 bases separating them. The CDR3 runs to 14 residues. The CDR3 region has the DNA TGTGCCTGGAGTGTTTCTAGGTCTGGAAACACCATATATTTT. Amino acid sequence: CAWSVSRSGNTIYF.

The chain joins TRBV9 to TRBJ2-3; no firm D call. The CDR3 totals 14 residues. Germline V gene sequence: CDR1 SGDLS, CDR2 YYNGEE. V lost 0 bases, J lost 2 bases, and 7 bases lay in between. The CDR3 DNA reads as TGTGCCAGCAGCGTAGCGACTTTCACAGATACGCAGTATTTT. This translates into CASSVATFTDTQYF.

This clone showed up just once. Here the CDR3 DNA reads TGTGCCAGCAGCTCCGGACAGGGGAATGAAAAACTGTTTTTT. Translation: CASSSGQGNEKLFF. The chain recombines TRBV7-9 with TRBJ1-4; 9 nucleotides align to TRBD1. J lost 5 bases, V lost 4 bases, and 2 bases had no gene match. This CDR3 is built from 14 residues. Germline CDR1 is SEHNR and CDR2 is FQNEAQ (reference sequence).

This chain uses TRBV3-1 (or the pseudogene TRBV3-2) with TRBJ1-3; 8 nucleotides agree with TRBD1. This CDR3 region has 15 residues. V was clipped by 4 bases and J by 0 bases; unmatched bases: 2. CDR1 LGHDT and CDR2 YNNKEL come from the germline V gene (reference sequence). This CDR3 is CASSLTGGSGNTIYF. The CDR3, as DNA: TGTGCCAGCAGCCTAACAGGGGGCTCTGGAAACACCATATATTTT.

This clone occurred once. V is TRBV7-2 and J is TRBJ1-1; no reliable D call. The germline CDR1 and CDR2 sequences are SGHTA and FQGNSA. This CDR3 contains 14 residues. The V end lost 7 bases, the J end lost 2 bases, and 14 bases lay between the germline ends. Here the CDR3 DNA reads TGTGCCAGCAACCCGCCGCGGAGAAACACTGAAGCTTTCTTT. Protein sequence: CASNPPRRNTEAFF.